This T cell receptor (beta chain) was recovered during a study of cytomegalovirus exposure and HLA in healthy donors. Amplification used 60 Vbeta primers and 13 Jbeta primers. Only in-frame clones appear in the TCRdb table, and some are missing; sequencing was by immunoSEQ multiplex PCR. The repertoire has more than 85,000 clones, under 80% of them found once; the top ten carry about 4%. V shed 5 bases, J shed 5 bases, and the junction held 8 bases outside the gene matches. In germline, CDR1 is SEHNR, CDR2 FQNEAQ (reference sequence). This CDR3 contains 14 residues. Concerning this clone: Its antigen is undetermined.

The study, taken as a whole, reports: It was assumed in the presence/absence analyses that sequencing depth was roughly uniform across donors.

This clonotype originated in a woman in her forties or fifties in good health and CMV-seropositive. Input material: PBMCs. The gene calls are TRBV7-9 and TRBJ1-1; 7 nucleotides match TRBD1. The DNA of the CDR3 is TGTGCCAGCAGCCCACTACAGGGGAGGACTGAAGCTTTCTTT. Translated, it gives CASSPLQGRTEAFF.